The 23 T cell receptor beta chains given below trace back to one sample, sequenced in a study of radiotherapy plus CTLA-4 blockade in lung cancer. The repertoire was sequenced with immunoSEQ multiplex PCR; TCRdb's copy has only in-frame clones and lacks some. This table has approximately 37,000 clones, about 74% appearing once. This specimen consisted of peripheral blood, obtained from a patient treated with radiotherapy plus ipilimumab. The receptors come from a human donor with non-small cell lung cancer who had stable disease on radiotherapy plus ipilimumab.

CDR3 region: CATKGYSGNTIYF. The CDR3 DNA reads as TGTGCCACCAAGGGGTACTCTGGAAACACCATATATTTT. The chain joins TRBV15 to TRBJ1-3, with D possibly TRBD1 on 5 matching bases. Germline-derived CDR1 and CDR2 are LNHNV and YYDKDF (reference sequence). The V end lost 7 bases, the J end lost 0 bases, and 7 bases lay between the germline ends. The CDR3 spans 13 residues.

This clone was seen a few times. This sequence joins TRBV6-1 and TRBJ1-1; tentatively, D is TRBD1 (6 bases). Looked up from germline, CDR1 is MNHNS and CDR2 is SASEGT. The CDR3 loop spans 14 amino acids. V was trimmed by 4 bases and J by 6 bases, leaving 15 bases between them. The CDR3 DNA reads as TGTGCCAGCAGTGCTACAGGGTCGTCCGCTGAAGCTTTCTTT. It translates to CASSATGSSAEAFF.

The J gene is TRBJ2-5, the V gene TRBV6-5, with a possible D match to TRBD2 (5 bases). The CDR3 totals 14 residues. Germline CDR1 reads MNHEY; CDR2 reads SVGAGI. V was cut by 2 bases and J by 7 bases, with 14 bases left in between. The CDR3 spells CASSYGYGETTQYF. CDR3 DNA: TGTGCCAGCAGTTACGGGTACGGGGAAACGACCCAGTACTTC.

This clone was recorded a few times. The chain joins TRBV7-2 to TRBJ2-4, with a tentative D call TRBD2 (5 bases). The germline gives CDR1 SGHTA, CDR2 FQGNSA. V was trimmed by 1 base and J by 8 bases, leaving 9 bases between them. The CDR3 runs 13 residues. CDR3 nucleotides: TGTGCCAGCAGCTTAGTGGGAGCTGACATTCAGTACTTC. Translating gives CASSLVGADIQYF. The full variable domain, in which reference TRBV7-2 and TRBJ2-4 provide the parts outside the CDR3, is GAGVSQSPSNKVTEKGKDVELRCDPISGHTALYWYRQSLGQGLEFLIYFQGNSAPDKSGLPSDRFSAERTGGSVSTLTIQRTQQEDSAVYLCASSLVGADIQYFGAGTRLSVL.

This clone was detected a few times. The V and J genes are TRBV5-8 and TRBJ1-2; 7 nucleotides align to TRBD1. Germline loops: CDR1 SGHTS, CDR2 YDEGEE. The CDR3 is 14 amino acids. Trimming removed 9 bases from V and 8 bases from J; junction bases left unmatched: 16. CDR3 sequence reads: CATKLAGTEHGYTF. CDR3 nucleotide sequence: TGTGCCACCAAATTGGCCGGGACAGAACACGGCTACACCTTC.

The CDR3 DNA reads TGTGCCAGCAGCTTATGGGGACAGGGTACCTACGAGCAGTACTTC. This encodes CASSLWGQGTYEQYF. The chain combines TRBV7-9 with TRBJ2-7; 9 nucleotides line up with TRBD1. Germline values: CDR1 SEHNR, CDR2 FQNEAQ (reference sequence). V lost 2 bases, J lost 2 bases, and 4 bases stayed unmatched. The CDR3 runs to 15 residues.

The chain couples TRBV7-9 to TRBJ2-7; 8 bases fit TRBD1. From germline, CDR1 is SEHNR and CDR2 FQNEAQ (reference sequence). V lost 2 bases, J lost 1 base, and 10 bases stayed unmatched. This CDR3 region has 17 residues. CDR3 sequence: CASSLTMGGQGSYEQYF. CDR3 coding DNA: TGTGCCAGCAGCTTAACGATGGGAGGACAGGGATCCTACGAGCAGTACTTC.

This chain links TRBV6-6 with TRBJ2-3, with TRBD1 matching over 12 bases. The length of the CDR3 is 15 residues. The J segment lost 4 bases and the V segment lost 6 bases, leaving 5 bases of the junction unmatched. CDR1 MNHNY and CDR2 SVGAGI come from the germline V gene (reference sequence). CDR3 residues: CASSSGTGGADTQYF. Here the CDR3 DNA reads TGTGCCAGCAGCTCCGGGACAGGGGGCGCAGATACGCAGTATTTT.

This clone was detected only a few times. This chain uses TRBV2 with TRBJ1-1, with a tentative D call TRBD1 (6 bases). The CDR3 runs to 14 residues. Per the germline V gene, CDR1 is SNHLY and CDR2 is FYNNEI. V was shortened by 4 bases and J by 10 bases, with 19 bases between the two germline ends. CDR3 amino acids: CASSVGAIPRGAFF. CDR3 DNA: TGTGCCAGCAGTGTGGGGGCTATCCCTCGGGGAGCTTTCTTT.

V and J are TRBV5-5 and TRBJ1-2, with D possibly TRBD1 on 5 matching bases. The CDR3 has 15 amino acids. CDR1 is SGHKS, CDR2 YYEKEE, per germline (reference sequence). Trimming removed 0 bases at V and 2 bases at J, with 11 bases between. CDR3 amino acids: CASSLVAGPNYGYTF. CDR3 bases: TGTGCCAGCAGCTTGGTCGCAGGGCCCAACTATGGCTACACCTTC.

This clone is medium-sized. The chain joins TRBV6-6 to TRBJ2-7, with D perhaps TRBD1 (6 bases). Germline CDR1 is MNHNY and CDR2 is SVGAGI (reference sequence). CDR3 length equals 15 residues. Trimming cost V 10 bases and J 3 bases, with 22 bases left between them. CDR3: CATRVFQGLDYEQYF. CDR3 nucleotide sequence: TGTGCCACCAGAGTCTTCCAGGGGCTTGACTACGAGCAGTACTTC.

The chain uses TRBV5-6 and TRBJ1-6, with a possible D match to TRBD1 (6 bases). The CDR3 is made up of 16 amino acids. Germline V gene sequence: CDR1 SGHDT, CDR2 YYEEEE. The germline V and J ends were trimmed by 5 bases and 10 bases, with 22 bases remaining between them. The CDR3 DNA reads TGTGCCAGCAGTCCGGCGGGGGGCGGGCCGGGGTCACCCCTCCACTTT. Residues: CASSPAGGGPGSPLHF.

The V call is TRBV7-6, the J call TRBJ1-6; D is undetermined. Germline loops: CDR1 SGHVS, CDR2 FNYEAQ. The CDR3 is 16 residues long. The V gene lost 1 base and the J gene lost 0 bases, with 7 bases spanning the gap. DNA of the CDR3: TGTGCCAGCAGCTTAGGCGGTATCTCCTATAATTCACCCCTCCACTTT. The encoded protein is CASSLGGISYNSPLHF.

The genes are TRBV11-2 and TRBJ2-7; TRBD1 aligns across 8 bases. This CDR3 has 15 residues. V trimming: 5 bases; J trimming: 3 bases; junction bases outside the gene matches: 9. Germline CDR1 SGHAT, CDR2 FQNNGV. The DNA of the CDR3 is TGTGCCAGCAGCAAGTCGACAGGGACAGGCTACGAGCAGTACTTC. Amino acid sequence: CASSKSTGTGYEQYF.

The chain employs TRBV6-4 and TRBJ2-3; 7 bases are a match to TRBD1. The CDR3 consists of 13 residues. After removal of 8 bases from V and 2 bases from J, the junction contained 4 bases not matched to a gene. The V gene's germline CDR1 is MRHNA and CDR2 SNTAGT. This CDR3 reads CASPGTDTDTQYF. CDR3 DNA: TGTGCCAGCCCCGGGACAGACACAGATACGCAGTATTTT.

The V gene is TRBV14, the J gene TRBJ2-5, with 8 bases lining up with TRBD2. Per the germline V gene, CDR1 is SGHDN and CDR2 is FVKESK. Germline trimming cut 3 bases from V and 5 bases from J; bases unmatched to any gene: 8. The CDR3 runs 15 residues. The CDR3 spells CASSHFGSGAETQYF. CDR3 coding DNA: TGTGCCAGCAGCCATTTTGGTAGCGGGGCTGAGACCCAGTACTTC.

The chain joins TRBV2 to TRBJ1-5; D unclear. CDR1 is SNHLY, CDR2 FYNNEI, per germline. The CDR3 length is 15 residues. Trimming took 2 bases from V and 1 from J, leaving 9 bases between them. The CDR3 DNA reads TGTGCCAGCAGTGAATCGGGGAAAAGCAATCAGCCCCAGCATTTT. Encoded protein: CASSESGKSNQPQHF.

The chain is built from TRBV27 and TRBJ1-5, with 7 nucleotides matching TRBD1. Germline V gives CDR1 MNHEY, CDR2 SMNVEV (reference sequence). CDR3 length equals 13 residues. V shed 4 bases and J 16 bases; nucleotides not matched to a gene: 13. CDR3 DNA: TGTGCCAGCAGTTCCCCGGGACAGACGAATCAACATTTT. Protein product: CASSSPGQTNQHF.

This rearrangement joins TRBV5-5 to TRBJ1-2; the match to TRBD1 covers 8 bases. Germline V CDR1 and CDR2: SGHKS, YYEKEE (reference sequence). Trimming cost V 4 bases and J 7 bases; bases outside gene matches: 12. This CDR3 comprises 15 residues. The CDR3 region has the DNA TGTGCCAGCAGCAACAGACAGGGGCCCCGGGGTGGCTACACCTTC. Translation gives CASSNRQGPRGGYTF.

V gene TRBV2 combines with J gene TRBJ1-2; 8 bases line up with TRBD1. This CDR3 contains 15 residues. J was trimmed by 4 bases and V by 6 bases; bases with no gene match: 10. Germline V CDR1 and CDR2: SNHLY, FYNNEI. The CDR3 sequence: CASSPDRGSLYGYTF. DNA of the CDR3: TGTGCCAGCAGCCCCGACAGGGGATCGCTCTATGGCTACACCTTC.

The chain is built from TRBV7-9 and TRBJ2-3; D might be TRBD2 (5 bases). Germline values: CDR1 SEHNR, CDR2 FQNEAQ (reference sequence). Trimming pared 2 bases from V and 3 bases from J, leaving 12 bases between. The CDR3 has 15 amino acids. The CDR3 coding sequence is TGTGCCAGCAGCTTATTAGGAGGAGTTACAGATACGCAGTATTTT. Amino acids: CASSLLGGVTDTQYF. Filled out from reference TRBV7-9 and TRBJ2-3, the complete variable domain reads DTGVSQNPRHKITKRGQNVTFRCDPISEHNRLYWYRQTLGQGPEFLTYFQNEAQLEKSRLLSDRFSAERPKGSFSTLEIQRTEQGDSAMYLCASSLLGGVTDTQYFGPGTRLTVL.

CDR3 region: CASSPPWGSGGNGGTEAFF. Written as DNA, the CDR3 is TGTGCCAGCTCACCTCCCTGGGGGTCAGGGGGGAATGGAGGGACTGAAGCTTTCTTT. This chain joins TRBV18 and TRBJ1-1; TRBD1 aligns across 7 bases. Unmatched junction bases numbered 21, after V lost 3 bases and J lost 5 bases. This CDR3 contains 19 residues. Germline V gives CDR1 KGHSH, CDR2 LQKENI.

This sequence joins TRBV29-1 and TRBJ2-2; no definite D call. The CDR3 sequence is 11 residues long. V dropped 2 bases and J dropped 8 bases, with 6 bases sitting between them. Per the germline V gene, CDR1 is SQVTM and CDR2 is ANQGSEA. The CDR3: CSVEFLGELFF. The DNA for the CDR3 is TGCAGCGTTGAATTCTTAGGGGAGCTGTTTTTT.